The 15 T cell receptor beta chains presented below share a single source sample, sequenced in a study of blood T cell repertoires in COVID-19. The method was immunoSEQ multiplex PCR; TCRdb's version includes in-frame clones alone and lacks a portion of them. The table lists 25,000 to 30,000 clones, 88% of them singletons. What was sequenced was peripheral blood. Receptors originate from a human donor in a cohort sampled during active COVID-19.

The chain joins TRBV5-1 to TRBJ2-5, with TRBD1 matching over 11 bases. The CDR3 sequence is 16 residues long. Germline CDR1 and CDR2: SGHRS and YFSETQ. Trimming cost V 3 bases and J 0 bases; bases outside gene matches: 4. This CDR3 reads CASSSGTGGYQETQYF. CDR3 sequence (DNA): TGCGCCAGCAGCTCCGGGACAGGGGGGTACCAAGAGACCCAGTACTTC.

V is TRBV6-5 and J is TRBJ2-1, with TRBD1 identical over 9 bases. Per germline, CDR1 MNHEY and CDR2 SVGAGI. The CDR3 covers 15 residues. J was trimmed by 7 bases and V by 6 bases; bases with no gene match: 10. CDR3 DNA sequence: TGTGCCAGCAGCCCCGGGACAGGGATGGAAAATGAGCAGTTCTTC. Translation: CASSPGTGMENEQFF.

J is TRBJ2-2 and V is TRBV13; TRBD2 is a possible D gene (6 bases). The CDR3 is 16 amino acids. Germline V gene sequence: CDR1 PRHDT, CDR2 FYEKMQ (reference sequence). V was shortened by 2 bases and J by 0 bases, with 10 bases between the two germline ends. CDR3 sequence (DNA): TGTGCCAGCAGCTTATGGGGGGAGACGAACACCGGGGAGCTGTTTTTT. Protein product: CASSLWGETNTGELFF.

The J gene is TRBJ1-1, the V gene TRBV10-3; D unresolved. The V gene's germline CDR1 is ENHRY and CDR2 SYGVKD. Trimming pared 6 bases from V and 6 bases from J, leaving 11 bases between. This CDR3 comprises 12 residues. The CDR3 sequence: CAISPFGAEAFF. The CDR3, as DNA: TGTGCCATCAGCCCATTCGGGGCTGAAGCTTTCTTT.

The chain carries TRBV7-5 and TRBJ1-1; no check of the table's D call, TRBD1, against the DNA was made. TRBV7-5 counts as a pseudogene. The CDR3 totals 16 residues. The CDR3 is CVRSLRDREGDTEAFF. The CDR3 DNA is TGTGTCAGAAGCTTAAGGGACAGGGAGGGGGACACTGAAGCTTTCTTT.

The chain carries TRBV28 and TRBJ1-5; no definite D call. V dropped 6 bases and J dropped 0 bases, with 12 bases sitting between them. There are 15 residues in the CDR3. The germline CDR1 and CDR2 sequences are MDHEN and SYDVKM. CDR3 protein: CASSARGYSNQPQHF. The DNA of the CDR3 is TGTGCCAGCAGCGCCCGGGGATATAGCAATCAGCCCCAGCATTTT.

J is TRBJ1-5 and V is TRBV2; 11 bases map to TRBD1. CDR1 is SNHLY, CDR2 FYNNEI, per germline. CDR3 size: 13 residues. V shed 10 bases and J 6 bases; nucleotides not matched to a gene: 5. CDR3 nucleotides: TGTGCCACCGGACAGGGGGCGGTTCAGCCCCAGCATTTT. It yields the protein CATGQGAVQPQHF.

The sample holds one count of this clone. The gene calls are TRBV19 and TRBJ1-2; D possibly corresponds to TRBD1 (6 bases). The CDR3 runs 15 residues. V gave up 4 bases and J gave up 4 bases, with 16 bases separating them. Per germline, CDR1 LNHDA and CDR2 SQIVND (reference sequence). The CDR3 bases are TGTGCCAGTAGTAGAAAGAGGGACACCCCCTATGGCTACACCTTC. It translates to CASSRKRDTPYGYTF.

CDR3 sequence reads: CASRNLRDGYTF. For the CDR3, the DNA is TGTGCCAGCCGAAATCTGCGGGATGGCTACACCTTC. The chain uses TRBV27 and TRBJ1-2; D is ambiguous. This CDR3 spans 12 amino acids. The germline CDR1 and CDR2 sequences are MNHEY and SMNVEV (reference sequence). The ends were cut back, 8 bases at V and 6 bases at J, with 13 bases in the middle.

The V gene is TRBV9, the J gene TRBJ2-7; 12 nucleotides agree with TRBD2. V dropped 4 bases and J dropped 2; count of bases not matched to a gene: 4. CDR1 and CDR2 from the germline V gene are SGDLS and YYNGEE. The CDR3 spans 15 residues. This chain's CDR3 is CASSPSGGGTYEQYF. CDR3 DNA sequence: TGTGCCAGCAGCCCTAGCGGGGGGGGAACCTACGAGCAGTACTTC.

The V call is TRBV5-6, the J call TRBJ1-1, with D tentatively TRBD1 (5 bases). This CDR3 spans 14 amino acids. The V end lost 2 bases, the J end lost 2 bases, and 10 bases lay between the germline ends. CDR1 and CDR2 from the germline V gene are SGHDT and YYEEEE. CDR3 coding DNA: TGTGCCAGCAGCTTTGGGGCAGGAAACACTGAAGCTTTCTTT. Translating it yields CASSFGAGNTEAFF.

The rearrangement uses TRBV19 and TRBJ2-1, with D tentatively TRBD1 (6 bases). Germline CDR1 and CDR2: LNHDA and SQIVND (reference sequence). CDR3 length equals 15 residues. Deletions cut 3 bases from V and 0 bases from J, with 9 bases between. DNA of the CDR3: TGTGCCAGTAGTATGGGGGCTCGCTCCTACAATGAGCAGTTCTTC. Translation: CASSMGARSYNEQFF.

This rearrangement joins TRBV5-1 to TRBJ1-1; a possible D gene is TRBD1 (6 bases). CDR3 length: 16 amino acids. The V and J ends lost 0 bases and 2 bases respectively, with 14 bases between them. Germline CDR1 and CDR2: SGHRS and YFSETQ. In DNA, the CDR3 is TGCGCCAGCAGCTTGGACGCACAGGGCCCCAACACTGAAGCTTTCTTT. Protein: CASSLDAQGPNTEAFF.

As concerns this clone: Compared with germline, one end of the junction differs, possibly owing to a read error. The chain links TRBV6-5 to TRBJ2-1; 8 bases are a match to TRBD1. CDR1 and CDR2 (germline): MNHEY, SVGAGI. This CDR3 has 13 amino acids. The CDR3 spells CASRYSGGLEQFF. CDR3 DNA sequence: TGTGCCAGCAGGTACTCAGGGGGCTTGGAGCAGTTCTTC.

The chain employs TRBV2 and TRBJ2-7; 9 bases line up with TRBD1. This CDR3 contains 16 residues. From germline, CDR1 is SNHLY and CDR2 FYNNEI. V trimming: 5 bases; J trimming: 6 bases; junction bases outside the gene matches: 14. The CDR3 DNA is TGTGCCAGCAGTACGTCCCGGGACAGGGAGTCCGGCGAGCAGTACTTC. Its protein is CASSTSRDRESGEQYF.